This is a list of T cell receptor beta chains from one sample in a study of cytomegalovirus exposure and HLA in healthy donors. The method was immunoSEQ multiplex PCR; TCRdb's version includes in-frame clones alone and lacks a portion of them. Here the sample spans more than 85,000 clones, about 90% being singletons. Sample: PBMCs. The receptors shown here come from a woman under 30 in good health and CMV-seronegative. Both conserved end residues are part of each CDR3. A D gene is named only where the DNA matches it firmly. Not every row has a clone size; where given, it reads once, few, many or a size class.

size | D | J | V | CDR3 | DNA
- | TRBD2 | TRBJ2-1 | TRBV2 | CAVLAGAYEQFF | TGTGCCGTGCTAGCGGGGGCGTATGAGCAGTTCTTC
- | - | TRBJ1-3 | TRBV28 | CASSRWGRAGNTIYF | TGTGCCAGCTCCCGTTGGGGGCGTGCGGGAAACACCATATATTTT
- | - | TRBJ1-1 | TRBV29-1 | CSVAGTNEAFF | TGCAGCGTTGCTGGGACTAATGAAGCTTTCTTT
- | - | TRBJ2-7 | TRBV28 | CASSLYAAGMGEQYF | TGTGCCAGCAGTTTATATGCGGCAGGGATGGGGGAGCAGTACTTC
once | - | TRBJ2-3 | TRBV27 | CASTRGVTGATQYF | TGTGCCAGCACAAGGGGCGTCACGGGAGCCACGCAGTATTTT
- | - | TRBJ2-3 | TRBV9 | CASSAGRTDTQYF | TGTGCCAGCAGCGCGGGTCGCACAGATACGCAGTATTTT
- | - | TRBJ2-5 | TRBV5-1 | CASSLAPGETQYF | TGCGCCAGCAGCTTGGCCCCGGGAGAGACCCAGTACTTC
once | TRBD2 | TRBJ2-2 | TRBV2 | CAGRTSGGELFF | TGTGCCGGACGGACTAGCGGCGGGGAGCTGTTTTTT
- | TRBD2 | TRBJ2-3 | TRBV7-9 | CASIPLAGSRGTQYF | TGTGCCAGCATTCCCCTAGCGGGTTCCAGAGGTACGCAGTATTTT
- | - | TRBJ1-5 | TRBV6-5 | CASSTGLEVGQPQHF | TGTGCCAGCAGTACCGGACTGGAAGTAGGACAGCCCCAGCATTTT
- | TRBD1 | TRBJ2-1 | TRBV18 | CASSPVTGGYNEQFF | TGTGCCAGCTCACCGGTGACAGGGGGCTACAATGAGCAGTTCTTC
- | - | TRBJ2-3 | TRBV28 | CASSLGGSPAYTQYF | TGTGCCAGCAGTTTAGGTGGCTCCCCCGCCTATACGCAGTATTTT
- | TRBD2 | TRBJ2-5 | TRBV9 | CASSVEAGGETQYF | TGTGCCAGCAGCGTAGAGGCCGGGGGGGAGACCCAGTACTTC
once | TRBD2 | TRBJ2-2 | TRBV28 | CATYTPREGLFAGELFF | TGTGCCACCTACACCCCGCGGGAGGGTCTTTTCGCCGGGGAGCTGTTTTTT
- | - | TRBJ2-7 | TRBV20-1 | CSASMSYEQYF | TGCAGTGCTAGTATGTCCTACGAGCAGTACTTC
- | TRBD2 | TRBJ2-1 | TRBV11-2 | CASSLRLAGVHRDEQFF | TGTGCCAGCAGCTTACGACTAGCGGGAGTTCACCGCGATGAGCAGTTCTTC
few | - | TRBJ1-2 | TRBV7-9 | CASSLTTGNYGYTF | TGTGCCAGCAGCTTAACGACAGGCAACTATGGCTACACCTTC
- | TRBD1 | TRBJ2-4 | TRBV4-3 | CASSQGLSGGAKNIQYF | TGCGCCAGCAGCCAAGGATTGTCAGGGGGAGCCAAAAACATTCAGTACTTC
once | - | TRBJ1-4 | TRBV28 | CASSLLGEGEKLFF | TGTGCCAGCAGTTTACTGGGGGAGGGTGAAAAACTGTTTTTT
- | - | TRBJ1-1 | TRBV15 | CATSRGGGNTEAFF | TGTGCCACCAGCAGGGGGGGAGGGAACACTGAAGCTTTCTTT
- | - | TRBJ2-7 | TRBV5-6 | CASSLRGSYEQYF | TGTGCCAGCAGCTTAAGGGGCTCCTACGAGCAGTACTTC
- | TRBD1 | TRBJ2-7 | TRBV5-5 | CASSLDRGPYEQYF | TGTGCCAGCAGCTTGGACAGGGGCCCCTACGAGCAGTACTTC
- | TRBD1 | TRBJ1-5 | TRBV7-2 | CASSLEGQLRNQPQHF | TGTGCCAGCAGCTTAGAGGGACAGCTACGCAATCAGCCCCAGCATTTT
- | - | TRBJ2-3 | TRBV5-5 | CASSLAQFEDTQYF | TGTGCCAGCAGCTTAGCACAGTTTGAAGATACGCAGTATTTT
- | - | TRBJ1-3 | TRBV4-3 | CASSHLNTIYF | TGCGCCAGCAGCCACTTAAACACCATATATTTT
- | TRBD1 | TRBJ1-2 | TRBV7-9 | CASSLEGQGGGYTF | TGTGCCAGCAGCTTAGAAGGACAGGGGGGTGGCTACACCTTC
- | - | TRBJ2-7 | TRBV7-6 | CASSSQEGQSYEQYF | TGTGCCAGCAGCTCCCAGGAGGGACAGAGCTACGAGCAGTACTTC
- | TRBD2 | TRBJ2-2 | TRBV5-1 | CASSLALGRESTGELFF | TGCGCCAGCAGCTTGGCCTTGGGGCGGGAGAGCACCGGGGAGCTGTTTTTT
- | - | TRBJ2-3 | TRBV5-1 | CASSLVTADTQYF | TGCGCCAGCAGCTTGGTAACAGCAGATACGCAGTATTTT
- | TRBD2 | TRBJ2-1 | TRBV5-6 | CASRDSKLANNEQFF | TGTGCCAGCAGGGATAGTAAACTAGCGAACAATGAGCAGTTCTTC
- | TRBD1 | TRBJ2-5 | TRBV9 | CASSLRDSEETQYF | TGTGCCAGCAGCCTTAGGGACAGCGAAGAGACCCAGTACTTC
- | - | TRBJ2-5 | TRBV10-3 | CAIRGAGEQTQYF | TGTGCCATCAGGGGGGCAGGGGAACAGACCCAGTACTTC